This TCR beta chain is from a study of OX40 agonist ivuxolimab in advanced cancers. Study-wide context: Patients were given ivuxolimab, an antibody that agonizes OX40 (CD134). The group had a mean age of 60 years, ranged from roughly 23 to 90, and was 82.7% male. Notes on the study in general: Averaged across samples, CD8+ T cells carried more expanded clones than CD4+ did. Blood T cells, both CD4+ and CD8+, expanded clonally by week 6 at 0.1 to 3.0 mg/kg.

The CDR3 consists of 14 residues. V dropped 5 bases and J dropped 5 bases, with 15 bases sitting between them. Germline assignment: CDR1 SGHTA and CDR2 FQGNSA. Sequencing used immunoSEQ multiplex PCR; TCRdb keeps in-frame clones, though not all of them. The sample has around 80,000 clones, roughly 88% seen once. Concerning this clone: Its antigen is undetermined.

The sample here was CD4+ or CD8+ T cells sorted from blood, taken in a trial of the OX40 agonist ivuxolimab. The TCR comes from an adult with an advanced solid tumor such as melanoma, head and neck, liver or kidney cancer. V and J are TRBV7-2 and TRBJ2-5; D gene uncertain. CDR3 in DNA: TGTGCCAGCAGCCTTAGCAGCTTAAGGGAGACCCAGTACTTC. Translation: CASSLSSLRETQYF.